Below, 5 T cell receptor beta chains from the same sample are listed, as sequenced in a study of T cells in localized non-small cell lung cancer. Produced via immunoSEQ multiplex PCR; TCRdb's table is partial and in-frame only. The sample holds some 24,000 clones, 80% to 95% seen once. The source material was peripheral blood, sampled before any cancer treatment. Receptor source: a man between 40 and 69 years old with stage III squamous cell lung carcinoma.

The chain is built from TRBV7-8 and TRBJ1-1; D is unresolved. This CDR3 has 14 residues. Germline CDR1 and CDR2: SGHVS and FQNEAQ. V shed 5 bases and J shed 1 base, with 11 bases lying between them. The CDR3: CASSPRVSNTEAFF. The CDR3 bases are TGTGCCAGCAGCCCCCGGGTTTCGAACACTGAAGCTTTCTTT.

This clone was counted once. J is TRBJ1-1 and V is TRBV15; 7 bases line up with TRBD1. The CDR3 is 14 residues long. Germline trimming cut 3 bases from V and 3 bases from J; bases unmatched to any gene: 4. Looked up from germline, CDR1 is LNHNV and CDR2 is YYDKDF (reference sequence). Here the CDR3 DNA reads TGTGCCACCAGCAGCGACAGGGTTGACACTGAAGCTTTCTTT. This translates into CATSSDRVDTEAFF.

The chain links TRBV6-4 to TRBJ1-1, with D perhaps TRBD1 (6 bases). The germline gives CDR1 MRHNA, CDR2 SNTAGT. V was cut by 6 bases and J by 5 bases, with 16 bases left in between. The CDR3 extends over 14 amino acids. CDR3 sequence (DNA): TGTGCCAGCAGGGACAGTTCCAAAGAGACTGAAGCTTTCTTT. Translation: CASRDSSKETEAFF.

V is TRBV5-1 and J is TRBJ2-1, with 7 bases aligning to TRBD2. Trimming at V came to 0 bases and at J to 8 bases, leaving 8 bases not matched to a gene. The CDR3 runs to 15 residues. The V gene's germline CDR1 is SGHRS and CDR2 YFSETQ. The CDR3 here is CASSLGTSWIDEQFF. CDR3 nucleotide sequence: TGCGCCAGCAGCTTGGGGACTAGTTGGATAGATGAGCAGTTCTTC. The full variable domain, with the rest looked up from reference TRBV5-1 and TRBJ2-1, is KAGVTQTPRYLIKTRGQQVTLSCSPISGHRSVSWYQQTPGQGLQFLFEYFSETQRNKGNFPGRFSGRQFSNSRSEMNVSTLELGDSALYLCASSLGTSWIDEQFFGPGTRLTVL.

V usage is TRBV5-8 and J usage is TRBJ1-4; 9 nucleotides agree with TRBD1. This CDR3 is 14 amino acids long. With V trimmed by 4 bases and J by 10 bases, 8 bases remained unmatched. CDR1 is SGHTS and CDR2 is YDEGEE in the germline V gene. The CDR3 is CASSAGTGRGKLFF. The CDR3 coding sequence is TGTGCCAGCAGCGCAGGGACAGGGAGGGGAAAACTGTTTTTT.